This passage covers 21 T cell receptor beta chains from one sample sequenced in a study of T cell responses to AZD1222 COVID-19 vaccine. Assay: immunoSEQ multiplex PCR; the TCRdb copy retains only in-frame clones and omits some. Of some 28,000 clones listed, approximately 78% were seen once; the top ten hold 5.8%. The sample here was peripheral blood, taken on day 0 of AZD1222 vaccination. The receptors here all came from an adult in good health.

The chain joins TRBV7-8 to TRBJ1-5, with 8 nucleotides matching TRBD1. With 5 bases clipped from V and 5 bases from J, the junction kept 11 bases outside the gene matches. The CDR3 totals 16 residues. The germline gives CDR1 SGHVS, CDR2 FQNEAQ. The CDR3: CASSQPWTGTDQPQHF. CDR3 nucleotide sequence: TGTGCCAGCAGCCAACCCTGGACAGGGACGGATCAGCCCCAGCATTTT.

This chain's CDR3 is CSVESPGLDADTQYF. The DNA for the CDR3 is TGCAGCGTAGAATCACCGGGCCTCGACGCAGATACGCAGTATTTT. The chain uses TRBV29-1 and TRBJ2-3; D is unresolved. Germline CDR1 and CDR2: SQVTM and ANQGSEA. CDR3 size: 15 residues. Trimming shortened V by 6 bases and J by 4 bases, and 20 bases separated the two germline ends.

This chain joins TRBV29-1 and TRBJ1-1, with D unclear. The CDR3 has 13 residues. V was cut by 7 bases and J by 1 base, with 13 bases left in between. Germline lookup yields CDR1 SQVTM and CDR2 ANQGSEA. This chain's CDR3 is CSAARHQNTEAFF. The CDR3 DNA sequence: TGCAGCGCCGCCCGACACCAGAACACTGAAGCTTTCTTT.

This chain links TRBV6-5 with TRBJ1-2, with D possibly being TRBD1 (6 bases). From germline, CDR1 is MNHEY and CDR2 SVGAGI. Deletions cut 10 bases from V and 7 bases from J, with 22 bases between. The CDR3 runs to 14 residues. The CDR3 coding sequence is TGTGCCATTGAAGAACCGGGACAATATACTGGCTACACCTTC. This sequence encodes CAIEEPGQYTGYTF.

The V and J genes are TRBV10-3 and TRBJ1-5; TRBD1 matches 9 bases. The V gene end was trimmed by 6 bases and the J gene end by 6 bases; junction bases not matched to a gene: 6. Germline V gene sequence: CDR1 ENHRY, CDR2 SYGVKD. This CDR3 has 14 residues. The CDR3 loop is CAISGTGNGQPQHF. Written as DNA, the CDR3 is TGTGCCATCAGCGGGACAGGGAATGGTCAGCCCCAGCATTTT.

The DNA for the CDR3 is TGTGCCAGCAGTTCCCCACCGGACGGTAATCAGCCCCAGCATTTT. Protein: CASSSPPDGNQPQHF. The V gene is TRBV6-5, the J gene TRBJ1-5; D is unresolved. CDR1 MNHEY and CDR2 SVGAGI come from the germline V gene. V lost 4 bases and J 4 bases, leaving 14 bases between the germline ends. The CDR3 spans 15 residues.

The J gene is TRBJ2-1, the V gene TRBV7-3, with a tentative D call TRBD1 (6 bases). Germline CDR1 and CDR2: SGHTA and FQGTGA. The V and J ends lost 2 bases and 5 bases respectively, with 10 bases between them. The CDR3 totals 14 residues. In DNA, the CDR3 is TGTGCCAGCAGCTTAGGGGGCAGAAACAATGAGCAGTTCTTC. Translated: CASSLGGRNNEQFF. The whole variable domain, remainder taken from reference TRBV7-3 and TRBJ2-1, is GAGVSQTPSNKVTEKGKYVELRCDPISGHTALYWYRQSLGQGPEFLIYFQGTGAADDSGLPNDRFFAVRPEGSVSTLKIQRTERGDSAVYLCASSLGGRNNEQFFGPGTRLTVL.

This clone was seen only a few times. The chain has TRBV3-1 (or the pseudogene TRBV3-2) and TRBJ1-4, with TRBD1 identical over 8 bases. Germline V lookup: CDR1 LGHDT, CDR2 YNNKEL (reference sequence). With V trimmed by 6 bases and J by 6 bases, 6 bases remained unmatched. This CDR3 has 14 amino acids. This chain's CDR3 is CASRPTGGDEKLFF. The CDR3 DNA sequence: TGTGCCAGCAGACCAACAGGGGGTGATGAAAAACTGTTTTTT.

The sample holds one count of this clone. The gene calls are TRBV6-5 and TRBJ1-2; TRBD1 is a possible D gene (5 bases). Germline V gives CDR1 MNHEY, CDR2 SVGAGI. V lost 2 bases, J lost 2 bases, and 9 bases lay in between. The CDR3 loop spans 14 amino acids. The CDR3 loop is CASSYRGYNYGYTF. CDR3 nucleotide sequence: TGTGCCAGCAGTTACCGGGGCTACAACTATGGCTACACCTTC.

The V gene is TRBV14, the J gene TRBJ2-3; the D is unclear. Germline-derived CDR1 and CDR2 are SGHDN and FVKESK. Trimming shortened V by 0 bases and J by 2 bases, and 9 bases separated the two germline ends. This CDR3 is built from 15 residues. The CDR3, as DNA: TGTGCCAGCAGCCAAGAGGCCCGTACCACAGATACGCAGTATTTT. Its translation: CASSQEARTTDTQYF. Together with reference TRBV14 and TRBJ2-3, the CDR3 gives the full variable domain: EAGVTQFPSHSVIEKGQTVTLRCDPISGHDNLYWYRRVMGKEIKFLLHFVKESKQDESGMPNNRFLAERTGGTYSTLKVQPAELEDSGVYFCASSQEARTTDTQYFGPGTRLTVL.

This rearrangement joins TRBV2 to TRBJ2-1, with TRBD1 matching 10 bases. Germline V gene data show CDR1 as SNHLY and CDR2 as FYNNEI. With 7 bases clipped from V and 9 bases from J, the junction kept 6 bases outside the gene matches. The CDR3 has 13 residues. CDR3 region: CASIRQGAGEQFF. The CDR3, as DNA: TGTGCCAGCATCCGACAGGGGGCAGGTGAGCAGTTCTTC. Full variable domain (rest looked up from reference TRBV2 and TRBJ2-1): EPEVTQTPSHQVTQMGQEVILRCVPISNHLYFYWYRQILGQKVEFLVSFYNNEISEKSEIFDDQFSVERPDGSNFTLKIRSTKLEDSAMYFCASIRQGAGEQFFGPGTRLTVL.

The gene calls are TRBV4-2 and TRBJ1-2; tentatively, D is TRBD1 (5 bases). The germline gives CDR1 LGHNA, CDR2 YNFKEQ. This CDR3 is built from 15 residues. Trimming took 3 bases from V and 5 from J, leaving 16 bases between them. In DNA form, the CDR3 reads TGTGCCAGCAGCCAGGGACCGGACCGCCGGTATGGCTACACCTTC. It codes for CASSQGPDRRYGYTF.

This clone was observed a single time. The chain joins TRBV5-1 to TRBJ2-3; TRBD1 matches at 9 bases. Germline V gene sequence: CDR1 SGHRS, CDR2 YFSETQ. V lost 3 bases and J lost 3; bases outside the gene matches: 2. CDR3 length: 14 residues. In DNA form, the CDR3 reads TGCGCCAGCAGCTCCGGACAGGGGACAGATACGCAGTATTTT. Amino acid sequence: CASSSGQGTDTQYF.

The chain combines TRBV19 with TRBJ2-1; the D gene is possibly TRBD1 (6 bases). Germline assignment: CDR1 LNHDA and CDR2 SQIVND (reference sequence). V was shortened by 5 bases and J by 7 bases, with 18 bases between the two germline ends. The CDR3 contains 15 residues. The chain's CDR3 is CASSLQGPVGNEQFF. CDR3 DNA sequence: TGTGCCAGTAGTCTCCAGGGGCCCGTTGGGAATGAGCAGTTCTTC.

This chain connects TRBV21-1 to TRBJ1-5. TRBV21-1 has pseudogene status. CDR3 size: 19 residues. CDR3 residues: CASSKAERTDNPSNQPQHF. CDR3 DNA: TGTGCCAGCAGCAAAGCCGAAAGGACGGATAACCCTAGCAATCAGCCCCAGCATTTT.

The chain combines TRBV4-3 with TRBJ1-2; TRBD1 matches 7 bases. V was pared by 4 bases and J by 2 bases, with 10 bases of the junction left unmatched. This CDR3 comprises 16 residues. Per germline, CDR1 LGHNA and CDR2 YSLEER. CDR3 in DNA: TGCGCCAGCAGCCGCACGGGGACAGCCCGGAACTATGGCTACACCTTC. Translated: CASSRTGTARNYGYTF.

This clone was seen more than once but under ten times. This rearrangement joins TRBV6-5 to TRBJ1-1; no clear D. Trimming cost V 6 bases and J 3 bases, with 8 bases left between them. Germline V CDR1 and CDR2: MNHEY, SVGAGI. This CDR3 has 12 amino acids. The CDR3 is CASSGVYTEAFF. The DNA for the CDR3 is TGTGCCAGCAGCGGGGTTTACACTGAAGCTTTCTTT.

J is TRBJ1-2 and V is TRBV9, with D uncertain. The CDR3 is made up of 12 amino acids. V was trimmed by 3 bases and J by 1 base, leaving 4 bases between them. The germline gives CDR1 SGDLS, CDR2 YYNGEE. CDR3 DNA: TGTGCCAGCAGCGCCGGTAACTATGGCTACACCTTC. Translation: CASSAGNYGYTF.

The genes are TRBV6-5 and TRBJ1-2, with 11 positions matching TRBD1. The germline V gene has CDR1 MNHEY and CDR2 SVGAGI. Germline trimming cut 6 bases from V and 12 bases from J; bases unmatched to any gene: 9. The CDR3 runs to 13 residues. The CDR3 protein is CASSPDRGRPHTF. The CDR3 DNA sequence: TGTGCCAGCAGCCCGGACAGGGGGCGTCCCCACACCTTC.

A few counts support this clone. The V and J genes are TRBV24-1 and TRBJ1-2; TRBD1 matches 9 bases. The CDR3 contains 14 residues. Germline trimming cut 9 bases from V and 5 bases from J; bases unmatched to any gene: 9. Germline assignment: CDR1 KGHDR and CDR2 SFDVKD. The CDR3 sequence is CATSGTGGVYGYTF. CDR3 in DNA: TGTGCCACCTCAGGTACAGGGGGCGTGTATGGCTACACCTTC.

J is TRBJ1-4 and V is TRBV4-1, with 9 nucleotides matching TRBD1. The CDR3 has 16 amino acids. V shed 3 bases and J 1 base; nucleotides not matched to a gene: 3. CDR1 and CDR2 (germline): MGHRA, YSYEKL. The CDR3 sequence is CASSQGQGLTNEKLFF. The CDR3 nucleotides are TGCGCCAGCAGCCAGGGACAGGGTTTAACTAATGAAAAACTGTTTTTT.